This T cell receptor (beta chain) was recovered during a study of blood T cell repertoires in COVID-19. Across the study: The United States, Italy and Spain were the sources of the acute and convalescent COVID-19 samples. The analysed material was cDNA or gDNA that came from T cells, B-cell-depleted T cells, or PBMCs.

How the authors handled the data: Nucleated cell counts were estimated from reference gene primer amplification. Sequencing used immunoSEQ multiplex PCR; TCRdb keeps in-frame clones, though not all of them. Clonal size and the V and J genes are those of that table, whereas D and trimming came from the DNA. Of fewer than 250,000 clones in the sample, 89% were seen once. Per the germline V gene, CDR1 is SGDLS and CDR2 is YYNGEE. V was pared by 4 bases and J by 9 bases, with 16 bases between. This CDR3 is 13 amino acids long. The rearrangement joins TRBV9 to TRBJ2-5; D perhaps matches TRBD1 (6 bases). Sequencing used peripheral blood. The receptor comes from a woman aged 40 to 55 with acute or convalescent COVID-19. The CDR3 is CASSRGGRGAQYF. In DNA form, the CDR3 reads TGTGCCAGCAGCAGAGGGGGAAGGGGTGCCCAGTACTTC. Drawing the rest from reference TRBV9 and TRBJ2-5, the complete variable domain is DSGVTQTPKHLITATGQRVTLRCSPRSGDLSVYWYQQSLDQGLQFLIQYYNGEERAKGNILERFSAQQFPDLHSELNLSSLELGDSALYFCASSRGGRGAQYFGPGTRLLVL.